This is a list of T cell receptor beta chains from one sample in a study of beta chain features in type 1 diabetes. Sequencing was performed with immunoSEQ multiplex PCR; in TCRdb, only in-frame clones are kept and a portion is missing. This repertoire shows just over 600,000 clones, about a sixth found once; its top ten account for approximately 0.099%. The sample taken for sequencing was naive CD4+ T cells from blood. The receptors come from a man between 18 and 35 years old in good health. Both conserved end residues are part of each CDR3. D genes are given only for firm matches. A clone size is listed for some rows: how often the clone was seen (once, few, many), or a class if it is expanded.

J gene: TRBJ1-3; clone size: NA; D gene: NA; CDR3 length: 15; V gene: TRBV9; CDR3 DNA: TGTGCCAGCAGCGTAGATTACAGGGCTGGAAACACCATATATTTT; CDR3 protein: CASSVDYRAGNTIYF
J gene: TRBJ2-7; clone size: few; D gene: NA; CDR3 length: 13; V gene: TRBV5-5; CDR3 DNA: TGTGCCAGCAGCTTGGTGGGACTCCCCAGGCAGTACTTC; CDR3 protein: CASSLVGLPRQYF
J gene: TRBJ2-1; clone size: NA; D gene: NA; CDR3 length: 11; V gene: TRBV6-4; CDR3 DNA: TGTGCCAGCAGTGATGGAAGAGGGACGTTCTTC; CDR3 protein: CASSDGRGTFF
J gene: TRBJ2-5; clone size: NA; D gene: NA; CDR3 length: 14; V gene: TRBV6-1; CDR3 DNA: TGTGCCAGCAGTGTGCCGGGGGTACTGGAGACCCAGTACTTC; CDR3 protein: CASSVPGVLETQYF
J gene: TRBJ2-3; clone size: few; D gene: NA; CDR3 length: 14; V gene: TRBV7-3; CDR3 DNA: TGTGCCAGCAGCCGCACAGGGTTAACAGATACGCAGTATTTT; CDR3 protein: CASSRTGLTDTQYF
J gene: TRBJ2-3; clone size: NA; D gene: TRBD2; CDR3 length: 16; V gene: TRBV5-4; CDR3 DNA: TGTGCCAGCAGGCTAACCGGGACTAGCGGGACAGATACGCAGTATTTT; CDR3 protein: CASRLTGTSGTDTQYF
J gene: TRBJ2-1; clone size: few; D gene: NA; CDR3 length: 17; V gene: TRBV7-2; CDR3 DNA: TGTGCCAGCAGCTTACAGACAGACACCCTTGGGAAGGGTGAGCAGTTCTTC; CDR3 protein: CASSLQTDTLGKGEQFF
J gene: TRBJ2-7; clone size: once; D gene: NA; CDR3 length: 13; V gene: TRBV19; CDR3 DNA: TGTGCCAGTAGTTTGGGGTGGAACTACGAGCAGTACTTC; CDR3 protein: CASSLGWNYEQYF
J gene: TRBJ1-2; clone size: NA; D gene: NA; CDR3 length: 13; V gene: TRBV5-4; CDR3 DNA: TGTGCCAGCAGTCCGGCTACTAACTATGGCTACACCTTC; CDR3 protein: CASSPATNYGYTF
J gene: TRBJ2-5; clone size: few; D gene: NA; CDR3 length: 14; V gene: TRBV7-2; CDR3 DNA: TGTGCCAGCAGCTTAGCCACAGTTCAAGGGACCCAGTACTTC; CDR3 protein: CASSLATVQGTQYF
J gene: TRBJ2-7; clone size: few; D gene: NA; CDR3 length: 16; V gene: TRBV4-1; CDR3 DNA: TGCGCCAGCAGCCAAATAAGTGGCGGCAGGGGATACGAGCAGTACTTC; CDR3 protein: CASSQISGGRGYEQYF
J gene: TRBJ2-2; clone size: NA; D gene: NA; CDR3 length: 16; V gene: TRBV18; CDR3 DNA: TGTGCCAGCTCACCACGGATGGGGCTAAACACCGGGGAGCTGTTTTTT; CDR3 protein: CASSPRMGLNTGELFF
J gene: TRBJ1-1; clone size: NA; D gene: TRBD1; CDR3 length: 14; V gene: TRBV10-3; CDR3 DNA: TGTGCCATCAATCCTGGACAGGGAAACACTGAAGCTTTCTTT; CDR3 protein: CAINPGQGNTEAFF
J gene: TRBJ2-4; clone size: NA; D gene: NA; CDR3 length: 15; V gene: TRBV7-9; CDR3 DNA: TGTGCCAGCAGCTTACAAATCCTAGCCAAAAACATTCAGTACTTC; CDR3 protein: CASSLQILAKNIQYF
J gene: TRBJ1-4; clone size: few; D gene: NA; CDR3 length: 11; V gene: TRBV2; CDR3 DNA: TGTGCCAGCAGTGTCCGGGACCGACTGTTTTTT; CDR3 protein: CASSVRDRLFF
J gene: TRBJ2-7; clone size: NA; D gene: TRBD2; CDR3 length: 15; V gene: TRBV11-1; CDR3 DNA: TGTGCCAGCAGCCCCGGGACTAGCGGGCGCTACGAGCAGTACTTC; CDR3 protein: CASSPGTSGRYEQYF
J gene: TRBJ2-3; clone size: NA; D gene: NA; CDR3 length: 12; V gene: TRBV28; CDR3 DNA: TGTGCCAGCAGTTTCCCGTTGGATACGCAGTATTTT; CDR3 protein: CASSFPLDTQYF
J gene: TRBJ2-1; clone size: NA; D gene: TRBD1; CDR3 length: 14; V gene: TRBV7-3; CDR3 DNA: TGTGCCAGCAGCTCAGGACAGGTCTACAATGAGCAGTTCTTC; CDR3 protein: CASSSGQVYNEQFF
J gene: TRBJ2-4; clone size: few; D gene: NA; CDR3 length: 11; V gene: TRBV20-1; CDR3 DNA: TGCAGTGCCGGGGTCAAAAACATTCAGTACTTC; CDR3 protein: CSAGVKNIQYF
J gene: TRBJ2-1; clone size: few; D gene: NA; CDR3 length: 15; V gene: TRBV7-2; CDR3 DNA: TGTGCCAGCAGCTTAGCAGGGGCTTCCTACAATGAGCAGTTCTTC; CDR3 protein: CASSLAGASYNEQFF
J gene: TRBJ2-3; clone size: few; D gene: NA; CDR3 length: 16; V gene: TRBV6-1; CDR3 DNA: TGTGCCAGCAGTGTTAGGGGACGAGGGGGGACAGATACGCAGTATTTT; CDR3 protein: CASSVRGRGGTDTQYF
J gene: TRBJ2-2; clone size: NA; D gene: NA; CDR3 length: 15; V gene: TRBV25-1; CDR3 DNA: TGTGCCAGCGGATACGGGACGGTCAACACCGAGGAGCTGTTTTTT; CDR3 protein: CASGYGTVNTEELFF
J gene: TRBJ2-4; clone size: few; D gene: TRBD2; CDR3 length: 14; V gene: TRBV29-1; CDR3 DNA: TGCAGCGTGCTGACTAAATGGGGGAGGGACATTCAGTACTTC; CDR3 protein: CSVLTKWGRDIQYF
J gene: TRBJ2-7; clone size: NA; D gene: NA; CDR3 length: 14; V gene: TRBV7-9; CDR3 DNA: TGTGCCAGCAGCTTCGGGACACAGAGTTACGAGCAGTACTTC; CDR3 protein: CASSFGTQSYEQYF
J gene: TRBJ2-4; clone size: few; D gene: NA; CDR3 length: 15; V gene: TRBV27; CDR3 DNA: TGTGCCAGCAGTTTATGGGGGGTAGCCAAAAACATTCAGTACTTC; CDR3 protein: CASSLWGVAKNIQYF
J gene: TRBJ1-4; clone size: few; D gene: TRBD1; CDR3 length: 15; V gene: TRBV25-1; CDR3 DNA: TGTGCCAGCAGTGAAAGGACAGGCAGAAGCGAAAAACTGTTTTTT; CDR3 protein: CASSERTGRSEKLFF
J gene: TRBJ2-7; clone size: NA; D gene: NA; CDR3 length: 14; V gene: TRBV4-3; CDR3 DNA: TGCGCCAGCAGCCTCCGCCCACAGGGATACGAGCAGTACTTC; CDR3 protein: CASSLRPQGYEQYF
J gene: TRBJ2-7; clone size: NA; D gene: NA; CDR3 length: 13; V gene: TRBV28; CDR3 DNA: TGTGCCAGCAGTCTTGGGACCTGGGATGAGCAGTACTTC; CDR3 protein: CASSLGTWDEQYF
J gene: TRBJ1-3; clone size: few; D gene: NA; CDR3 length: 16; V gene: TRBV7-9; CDR3 DNA: TGTGCCAGCAGCTCCTTTCGAGGCCCCTCTGGAAACACCATATATTTT; CDR3 protein: CASSSFRGPSGNTIYF
J gene: TRBJ1-2; clone size: NA; D gene: NA; CDR3 length: 16; V gene: TRBV9; CDR3 DNA: TGTGCCAGCAGCGTAGGGGTGACTACTAAAACGGTTGGCTACACCTTC; CDR3 protein: CASSVGVTTKTVGYTF
J gene: TRBJ1-1; clone size: few; D gene: TRBD1; CDR3 length: 14; V gene: TRBV7-9; CDR3 DNA: TGTGCCAGCGATAACAGGGGCTTAGGCACTGAAGCTTTCTTT; CDR3 protein: CASDNRGLGTEAFF
J gene: TRBJ1-2; clone size: NA; D gene: NA; CDR3 length: 13; V gene: TRBV9; CDR3 DNA: TGTGCCAGCAGCAACACAGGGAGCTATGGCTACACCTTC; CDR3 protein: CASSNTGSYGYTF
J gene: TRBJ2-1; clone size: NA; D gene: TRBD1; CDR3 length: 16; V gene: TRBV5-4; CDR3 DNA: TGTGCCAGCAGCTTGGGGGACAGGGGGTTCCACAAAGAGCAGTTCTTC; CDR3 protein: CASSLGDRGFHKEQFF
J gene: TRBJ2-1; clone size: few; D gene: NA; CDR3 length: 17; V gene: TRBV4-3; CDR3 DNA: TGCGCCAGCAGCCAAGAATCGTCTAGCGCCAACTACAATGAGCAGTTCTTC; CDR3 protein: CASSQESSSANYNEQFF
J gene: TRBJ2-5; clone size: few; D gene: NA; CDR3 length: 14; V gene: TRBV13; CDR3 DNA: TGTGCCAGCAGCTTCCGGCCGTCAGGGGAGACCCAGTACTTC; CDR3 protein: CASSFRPSGETQYF
J gene: TRBJ2-5; clone size: few; D gene: TRBD1; CDR3 length: 18; V gene: TRBV5-1; CDR3 DNA: TGCGCCAGCAGCTTGGCCGTTTATATTGGACAGGGAGAAGAGACCCAGTACTTC; CDR3 protein: CASSLAVYIGQGEETQYF
J gene: TRBJ1-4; clone size: few; D gene: TRBD1; CDR3 length: 13; V gene: TRBV7-3; CDR3 DNA: TGTGCCAGCAGCACGGACAGGAATGAAAAACTGTTTTTT; CDR3 protein: CASSTDRNEKLFF
J gene: TRBJ2-7; clone size: NA; D gene: NA; CDR3 length: 13; V gene: TRBV30; CDR3 DNA: TGTGCCTGGAGGTCGACCGGGACATACTTGCAGTACTTC; CDR3 protein: CAWRSTGTYLQYF
J gene: TRBJ2-7; clone size: few; D gene: TRBD2; CDR3 length: 14; V gene: TRBV19; CDR3 DNA: TGTGCCAGTAGTATCGCTAGCGGGGCCTACGAGCAGTACTTC; CDR3 protein: CASSIASGAYEQYF
J gene: TRBJ1-2; clone size: few; D gene: TRBD1; CDR3 length: 15; V gene: TRBV12-5; CDR3 DNA: TGTGCTAGTGGTTTGGGCGACAGGGACTCCTATGGCTACACCTTC; CDR3 protein: CASGLGDRDSYGYTF
J gene: TRBJ1-5; clone size: few; D gene: NA; CDR3 length: 14; V gene: TRBV19; CDR3 DNA: TGTGCCAGTAGTGCCTACTACCGGGCCCCTCGACAGCATTTT; CDR3 protein: CASSAYYRAPRQHF
J gene: TRBJ1-5; clone size: NA; D gene: NA; CDR3 length: 17; V gene: TRBV7-9; CDR3 DNA: TGTGCCAGCAGCTTTAGTGTCAGGGGAGGGCGGCCCCAGCCCCAGCATTTT; CDR3 protein: CASSFSVRGGRPQPQHF
J gene: TRBJ1-4; clone size: few; D gene: NA; CDR3 length: 13; V gene: TRBV15; CDR3 DNA: TGTGCCACCAGCAGGCGGGACGGGGAGAAACTGTTTTTT; CDR3 protein: CATSRRDGEKLFF
J gene: TRBJ2-7; clone size: NA; D gene: TRBD1; CDR3 length: 16; V gene: TRBV7-2; CDR3 DNA: TGTGCCAGCAGCTTAGAGAGGACAGGGAGCTCCTACGAGCAGTACTTC; CDR3 protein: CASSLERTGSSYEQYF
J gene: TRBJ2-5; clone size: few; D gene: NA; CDR3 length: 12; V gene: TRBV5-4; CDR3 DNA: TGTGCCTACCTGGGGGGCGTAGAGACCCAGTACTTC; CDR3 protein: CAYLGGVETQYF
J gene: TRBJ2-5; clone size: few; D gene: NA; CDR3 length: 16; V gene: TRBV7-2; CDR3 DNA: TGTGCCAGCAGCCCGAAACTGGGGGGAGTAGAAGAGACCCAGTACTTC; CDR3 protein: CASSPKLGGVEETQYF
J gene: TRBJ1-1; clone size: few; D gene: NA; CDR3 length: 15; V gene: TRBV4-1; CDR3 DNA: TGCGCCAGCAGCCAAGCCAGACTGTTGAACACTGAAGCTTTCTTT; CDR3 protein: CASSQARLLNTEAFF
J gene: TRBJ2-5; clone size: NA; D gene: TRBD2; CDR3 length: 16; V gene: TRBV5-1; CDR3 DNA: TGCGCCAGCAGCTTAGTTAGCGGGGGGGCCGGAGAGACCCAGTACTTC; CDR3 protein: CASSLVSGGAGETQYF
J gene: TRBJ2-5; clone size: NA; D gene: NA; CDR3 length: 18; V gene: TRBV5-4; CDR3 DNA: TGTGCCAGCAGCTTGGCCGGAGGGAGGCTAGTTGTTAGGGAGACCCAGTACTTC; CDR3 protein: CASSLAGGRLVVRETQYF
J gene: TRBJ2-5; clone size: NA; D gene: TRBD2; CDR3 length: 15; V gene: TRBV7-2; CDR3 DNA: TGTGCCAGTCACCCCCGGAGACTAGCGGGAGAGACCCAGTACTTC; CDR3 protein: CASHPRRLAGETQYF
J gene: TRBJ2-7; clone size: NA; D gene: TRBD2; CDR3 length: 15; V gene: TRBV10-3; CDR3 DNA: TGTGCCATCAGTGAGCCACAGCGGGAGCACTACGAGCAGTACTTC; CDR3 protein: CAISEPQREHYEQYF
J gene: TRBJ1-1; clone size: NA; D gene: TRBD1; CDR3 length: 13; V gene: TRBV7-3; CDR3 DNA: TGTGCCAGCAGCCAGGACAGGAGCACTGAAGCTTTCTTT; CDR3 protein: CASSQDRSTEAFF
J gene: TRBJ1-1; clone size: NA; D gene: NA; CDR3 length: 14; V gene: TRBV9; CDR3 DNA: TGTGCCAGCAGCGCTCAGGGAAGGAACACTGAAGCTTTCTTT; CDR3 protein: CASSAQGRNTEAFF
J gene: TRBJ2-5; clone size: NA; D gene: TRBD1; CDR3 length: 16; V gene: TRBV5-6; CDR3 DNA: TGTGCCAGCAGCTCTAGTACAGGGGATTCGGGAGAGACCCAGTACTTC; CDR3 protein: CASSSSTGDSGETQYF
J gene: TRBJ1-1; clone size: few; D gene: TRBD1; CDR3 length: 15; V gene: TRBV4-2; CDR3 DNA: TGTGCCAGCAGCCGAGACCAGGGGGCGCGGGGAAAAGCTTTCTTT; CDR3 protein: CASSRDQGARGKAFF
J gene: TRBJ2-6; clone size: NA; D gene: NA; CDR3 length: 16; V gene: TRBV27; CDR3 DNA: TGTGCCAGCAGTTTCAGAGGGACCTCTGGGGCCAACGTCCTGACTTTC; CDR3 protein: CASSFRGTSGANVLTF
J gene: TRBJ2-3; clone size: few; D gene: TRBD2; CDR3 length: 16; V gene: TRBV4-1; CDR3 DNA: TGCGCCAGCAGCCAAGAGCTAGCGGGGGGGACAGATACGCAGTATTTT; CDR3 protein: CASSQELAGGTDTQYF
J gene: TRBJ1-5; clone size: few; D gene: NA; CDR3 length: 13; V gene: TRBV4-1; CDR3 DNA: TGCGCCAGCAGCCAAGATCAAAGGGGGGCCCAGCATTTT; CDR3 protein: CASSQDQRGAQHF
J gene: TRBJ1-6; clone size: few; D gene: TRBD1; CDR3 length: 15; V gene: TRBV9; CDR3 DNA: TGTGCCAGCAGCGTAGATCAGGGGGCACTTTCACCCCTCCACTTT; CDR3 protein: CASSVDQGALSPLHF